The entry below describes one T cell receptor beta chain. This sample is part of a study of blood T cell repertoires in COVID-19. Participants came from roughly 25 US areas, aged roughly 18 to 95 years. Clinical history reported by participants formed the basis on which cohorts were assigned. The repertoire was sequenced with immunoSEQ multiplex PCR; TCRdb's copy has only in-frame clones and lacks some. The sample records a few hundred thousand clones, 80% to 90% being singletons. V lost 0 bases and J 0 bases, leaving 6 bases between the germline ends. Germline values: CDR1 MGHRA, CDR2 YSYEKL. The CDR3 is made up of 16 amino acids.

The TCR was taken from a man between 18 and 29 years old with acute COVID-19. Source material: PBMCs or T cells enriched from blood (not recorded which). V gene TRBV4-1 combines with J gene TRBJ2-6; D remains unclear. In DNA form, the CDR3 reads TGCGCCAGCAGCCAAGATGCCAGCTCTGGGGCCAACGTCCTGACTTTC. The encoded protein is CASSQDASSGANVLTF.